This record looks at one T cell receptor (beta chain) sequence and its context. Sequencing used immunoSEQ multiplex PCR; TCRdb keeps in-frame clones, though not all of them. The table records about 610,000 clones, 95% to 96% of them present only once. The sample is drawn from a study of shared clonotypes between healthy human individuals. Across the whole study: The plates for each donor numbered three CD4 naive, three CD4 memory, two CD8 naive and one CD8 memory.

In germline, CDR1 is MNHEY, CDR2 SMNVEV (reference sequence). The CDR3 sequence is 15 residues long. Naive CD8 isolation took CD45RO-negative cells positively selected for CCR7 and excluded terminally differentiated effector memory CD45RA+ cells. The V and J genes are TRBV27 and TRBJ2-5; D remains ambiguous. The J call may be wrong; the DNA end is better matched by TRBJ2-7. Sequencing used naive CD8+ T cells sorted from blood. The clonotype was recovered from a woman in her 30s in good health. This CDR3 reads CASSPTPGENYEQYF. The CDR3, as DNA: TGTGCCAGCAGCCCAACGCCAGGAGAGAACTACGAGCAGTACTTC.